This entry concerns a single TCR beta chain. The data derive from a study of blood T cell repertoires in COVID-19. About the research overall: From T cells, B-cell-depleted T cells, or PBMCs came the material, which was cDNA or gDNA.

In the original workflow: Nucleated cell counts were estimated from reference gene primer amplification. Assay used: immunoSEQ multiplex PCR; TCRdb lists only in-frame clones, some missing. D and trimming were read from the DNA, whereas the V and J calls and clone size are those reported in that table. The repertoire consists of roughly 39,000 clones, with roughly nine tenths occurring once and the leading ten covering roughly 5.7%. The germline gives CDR1 SGHDT, CDR2 YYEEEE. CDR3 length equals 14 residues. With 3 bases clipped from V and 5 bases from J, the junction kept 7 bases outside the gene matches.

Input material: peripheral blood. This sequence originates from a human donor in a cohort sampled during active COVID-19. The V call is TRBV5-6, the J call TRBJ1-1; 7 bases are shared with TRBD1. This CDR3 is CASSSQGLRTEAFF. The CDR3 coding sequence is TGTGCCAGCAGCTCACAGGGGTTAAGGACTGAAGCTTTCTTT.